The T cell receptor (beta chain) under discussion was sequenced for a study of blood T cell repertoires in COVID-19. With 4 bases clipped from V and 2 bases from J, the junction kept 9 bases outside the gene matches. CDR3 length: 16 amino acids. The germline CDR1 and CDR2 sequences are LNHDA and SQIVND (reference sequence). Clones were sequenced by immunoSEQ multiplex PCR, and TCRdb holds only the in-frame ones, with some missing. The sample yields 25,000 to 35,000 clones, about 90% seen once. The rearrangement links TRBV19 to TRBJ2-3; 7 nucleotides line up with TRBD1. The origin of this receptor is a man between 60 and 75 years old with active COVID-19. The source material was peripheral blood. The DNA of the CDR3 is TGTGCCAGTAGTACCACTCGGACAGGCCACACAGATACGCAGTATTTT. It specifies CASSTTRTGHTDTQYF. Drawing the rest from reference TRBV19 and TRBJ2-3, the complete variable domain is DGGITQSPKYLFRKEGQNVTLSCEQNLNHDAMYWYRQDPGQGLRLIYYSQIVNDFQKGDIAEGYSVSREKKESFPLTVTSAQKNPTAFYLCASSTTRTGHTDTQYFGPGTRLTVL.